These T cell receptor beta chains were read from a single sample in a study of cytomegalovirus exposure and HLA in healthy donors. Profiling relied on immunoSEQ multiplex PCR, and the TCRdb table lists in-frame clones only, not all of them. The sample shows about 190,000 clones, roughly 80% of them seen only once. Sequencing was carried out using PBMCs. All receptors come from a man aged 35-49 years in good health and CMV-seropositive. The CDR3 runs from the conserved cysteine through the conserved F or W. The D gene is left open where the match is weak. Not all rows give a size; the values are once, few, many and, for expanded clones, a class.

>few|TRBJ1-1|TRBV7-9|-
CASRRGDKNTEAFF
TGTGCCAGCCGAAGGGGCGACAAGAACACTGAAGCTTTCTTT
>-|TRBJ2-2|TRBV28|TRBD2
CASSSGTSDIPGELFF
TGTGCCAGCAGCTCCGGGACTAGCGATATACCCGGGGAGCTGTTTTTT
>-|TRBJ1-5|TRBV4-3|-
CASSPARVDNQPQHF
TGCGCCAGCAGTCCCGCCAGGGTTGACAATCAGCCCCAGCATTTT
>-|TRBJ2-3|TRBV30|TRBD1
CAWSPGPGGDTQYF
TGTGCCTGGAGTCCCGGCCCAGGGGGAGATACGCAGTATTTT
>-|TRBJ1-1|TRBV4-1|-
CASSQGHGVFLSEAFF
TGCGCCAGCAGCCAAGGGCACGGAGTATTCCTATCTGAAGCTTTCTTT
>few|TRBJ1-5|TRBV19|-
CASGGSRLNQPQHF
TGTGCCAGTGGCGGGTCCCGGCTCAATCAGCCCCAGCATTTT
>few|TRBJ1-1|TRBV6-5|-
CASSYSRRAVNTEAFF
TGTGCCAGCAGTTACTCGAGGCGGGCGGTGAACACTGAAGCTTTCTTT
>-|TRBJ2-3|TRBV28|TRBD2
CASSLLSGGQVADTQYF
TGTGCCAGCAGTTTATTGAGCGGGGGCCAAGTCGCAGATACGCAGTATTTT
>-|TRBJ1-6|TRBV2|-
CASRNRGLGNSPLHF
TGTGCCAGCAGAAACCGCGGGCTGGGAAATTCACCCCTCCACTTT
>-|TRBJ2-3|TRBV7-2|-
CASSLDGTDTQYF
TGTGCCAGCAGCTTAGACGGTACAGATACGCAGTATTTT
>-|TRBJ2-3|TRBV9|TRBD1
CASSVRQGAGDTQYF
TGTGCCAGCAGCGTAAGACAGGGGGCCGGCGATACGCAGTATTTT
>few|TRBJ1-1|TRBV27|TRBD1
CASSFSGQARRNTEAFF
TGTGCCAGCAGTTTTAGTGGACAGGCCCGGAGGAACACTGAAGCTTTCTTT
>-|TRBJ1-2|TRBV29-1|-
CSVEDWGQNYGYTF
TGCAGCGTTGAAGATTGGGGGCAGAACTATGGCTACACCTTC
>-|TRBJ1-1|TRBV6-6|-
CASSYQGGENTEAFF
TGTGCCAGCAGTTATCAGGGAGGGGAGAACACTGAAGCTTTCTTT
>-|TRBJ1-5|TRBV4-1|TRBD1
CASSHPGQGSPTQHF
TGCGCCAGCAGCCACCCGGGACAGGGGTCACCAACCCAGCATTTT
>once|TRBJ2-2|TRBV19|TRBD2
CASSRFSGGPTGELFF
TGTGCCAGTAGTAGATTTAGCGGGGGGCCGACCGGGGAGCTGTTTTTT
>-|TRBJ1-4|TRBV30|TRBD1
CACRGGEGEKLFF
TGTGCCTGCCGAGGGGGCGAAGGTGAAAAACTGTTTTTT
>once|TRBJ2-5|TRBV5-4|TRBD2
CASSLEAGGVPLPGETQYF
TGTGCCAGCAGCTTGGAGGCGGGGGGCGTGCCACTCCCGGGGGAGACCCAGTACTTC
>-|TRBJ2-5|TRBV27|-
CASASRRLETQYF
TGTGCCAGTGCATCGAGGAGGCTAGAGACCCAGTACTTC
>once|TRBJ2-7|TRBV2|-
CASSARDEQYF
TGTGCCAGCAGTGCCAGGGACGAGCAGTACTTC
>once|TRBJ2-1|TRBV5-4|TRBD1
CASSDRERATYNEQFF
TGTGCCAGCTCGGACAGGGAGCGTGCGACCTACAATGAGCAGTTCTTC
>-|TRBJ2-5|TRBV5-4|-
CASSLPGSGEETQYF
TGTGCCAGCAGCTTACCGGGTTCGGGGGAAGAGACCCAGTACTTC
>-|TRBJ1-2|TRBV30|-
CAWSPSGGYTF
TGTGCCTGGAGCCCCTCCGGGGGCTACACCTTC
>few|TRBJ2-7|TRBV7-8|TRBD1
CASSLTLDRVGLSNYEQYF
TGTGCCAGCAGCTTAACTCTTGACAGGGTCGGTCTTTCGAACTACGAGCAGTACTTC
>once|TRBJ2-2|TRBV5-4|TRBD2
CASSTGTSLVGELFF
TGTGCCAGCAGTACCGGGACTAGCTTGGTCGGGGAGCTGTTTTTT
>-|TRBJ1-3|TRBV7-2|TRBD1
CASSFRTGLDGNTIYF
TGTGCCAGCAGCTTCCGGACAGGGCTGGATGGAAACACCATATATTTT
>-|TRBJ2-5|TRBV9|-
CASSVSIAALQETQYF
TGTGCCAGCAGCGTATCCATAGCAGCCCTTCAAGAGACCCAGTACTTC
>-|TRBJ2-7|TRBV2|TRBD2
CARTSGDSYEQYF
TGTGCCAGGACTAGCGGGGACTCCTACGAGCAGTACTTC
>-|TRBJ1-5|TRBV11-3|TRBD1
CASSLAKAICDRVRQPQHF
TGTGCCAGCAGCTTAGCCAAGGCCATATGTGACAGGGTGCGACAGCCCCAGCATTTT
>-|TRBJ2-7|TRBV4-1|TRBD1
CASSPLRDRLGEQYF
TGCGCCAGCAGCCCCCTCCGGGACAGGCTAGGAGAGCAGTACTTC
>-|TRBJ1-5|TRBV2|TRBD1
CASSEQGVWQPQHF
TGTGCCAGCAGCGAACAGGGGGTATGGCAGCCCCAGCATTTT
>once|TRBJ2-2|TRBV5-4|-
CASSLGRRRNTGELFF
TGTGCCAGCAGCCTCGGACGGAGGCGCAACACCGGGGAGCTGTTTTTT
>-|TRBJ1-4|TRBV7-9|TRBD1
CASSLRTGSGKLFF
TGTGCCAGCAGCTTAAGGACAGGATCGGGAAAACTGTTTTTT
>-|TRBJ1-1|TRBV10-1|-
CARRTNMNTEAFF
TGCGCCAGGAGGACAAATATGAACACTGAGGCTTTCTTT
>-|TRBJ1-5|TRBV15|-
CATSDRNLNGNQPQHF
TGTGCCACCAGCGATAGGAACTTGAACGGGAATCAGCCCCAGCATTTT
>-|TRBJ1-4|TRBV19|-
CASSTSNEKLFF
TGTGCCAGTAGTACCTCCAATGAAAAACTGTTTTTT
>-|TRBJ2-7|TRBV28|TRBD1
CASSFLGTAPYEQYF
TGTGCCAGCAGTTTTCTGGGGACAGCACCCTACGAGCAGTACTTC
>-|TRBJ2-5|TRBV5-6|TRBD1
CASSWAGQGPETQYF
TGTGCCAGCAGCTGGGCGGGACAGGGCCCAGAGACCCAGTACTTC
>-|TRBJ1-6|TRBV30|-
CAWSFRTGFNNSPLHF
TGTGCCTGGAGTTTCCGAACAGGGTTTAATAATTCACCCCTCCACTTT
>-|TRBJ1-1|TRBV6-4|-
CASSEWTGGEAFF
TGTGCCAGCAGTGAGTGGACGGGGGGGGAAGCTTTCTTT
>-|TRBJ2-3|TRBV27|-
CASSTGSDTQYF
TGTGCCAGCAGTACAGGGAGTGATACGCAGTATTTT
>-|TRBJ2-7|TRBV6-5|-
CASSSFDPRLGEQYF
TGTGCCAGCAGTTCCTTTGATCCGCGCCTTGGCGAGCAGTACTTC
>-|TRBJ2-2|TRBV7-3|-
CASSLQGAGELFF
TGTGCCAGCAGCTTACAGGGCGCCGGGGAGCTGTTTTTT
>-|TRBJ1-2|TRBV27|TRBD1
CASSLNSPGGGGGGYTF
TGTGCCAGCAGTTTAAACTCTCCAGGGGGCGGCGGGGGTGGCTACACCTTC
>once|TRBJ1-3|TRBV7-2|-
CASMGGLDWNTIYF
TGTGCCAGCATGGGGGGGCTTGATTGGAACACCATATATTTT
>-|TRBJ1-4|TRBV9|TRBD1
CASSAGGQGGEKLFF
TGTGCCAGCAGCGCAGGGGGCCAGGGGGGCGAAAAACTGTTTTTT
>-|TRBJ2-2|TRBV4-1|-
CASSEPTGGFLAPNTGELFF
TGCGCCAGCAGCGAACCCACGGGTGGGTTTTTGGCCCCGAACACCGGGGAGCTGTTTTTT
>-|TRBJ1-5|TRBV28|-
CASSSSPGGGNQPQHF
TGTGCCAGCAGTTCCTCACCGGGGGGAGGCAATCAGCCCCAGCATTTT
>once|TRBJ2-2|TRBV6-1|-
CASSEPMAAANTGELFF
TGTGCCAGCAGTGAACCGATGGCTGCCGCGAACACCGGGGAGCTGTTTTTT
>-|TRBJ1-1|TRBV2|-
CASSEHLKNTEAFF
TGTGCCAGCAGTGAGCACCTAAAGAACACTGAAGCTTTCTTT
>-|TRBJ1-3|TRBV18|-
CASRTQGRPTNTIYF
TGTGCCAGCCGGACCCAGGGGAGACCGACGAACACCATATATTTT